The 5 T cell receptor beta chains presented below share a single source sample, sequenced in a study of metastatic and nonmetastatic thyroid tumors. No patient had received any treatment before thyroid surgery. Using MiXCR, TCRdb re-called clones from the PCR reads. The sample holds about 13,000 clones, around 25% seen once. The sequencing input was adjacent normal tissue. The receptors shown here come from a female donor with papillary thyroid cancer or a benign thyroid nodule (not recorded which). Some clones in this sample may be carry-over from other donors' samples.

This clone was counted at least ten times. A junction boundary mismatches the germline segment, possibly from a read error. The chain recombines TRBV5-6 with TRBJ2-7; unclear D gene. The CDR3 totals 13 residues. Germline V gene lookup returns CDR1 SGHDT and CDR2 YYEEEE. The CDR3 loop reads CASSPGQAYQQYF. The CDR3 region has the DNA TGTGCCAGCAGCCCCGGCCAGGCCTACCAGCAGTACTTC.

A remark on this clone: Mismatch with germline at one junction end may stem from a read error. The chain joins TRBV19 to TRBJ1-5; unclear D gene. Germline V gene sequence: CDR1 LNHDA, CDR2 SQIVND (reference sequence). This CDR3 spans 14 amino acids. In nucleotides, the CDR3 is TGTGCCAGTAGTGTTGGGCGAGGCAATCATCCCCAGCATTTT. It specifies CASSVGRGNHPQHF.

This chain joins TRBV20-1 and TRBJ2-3, with D tentatively TRBD2 (7 bases). Deletions cut 6 bases from V and 7 bases from J, with 17 bases between. This CDR3 spans 13 amino acids. Germline CDR1 DFQATT, CDR2 SNEGSKA (reference sequence). CDR3 nucleotides: TGCAGTGCCCGAGGGAGGGGGGCGCATACGCAGTATTTT. This translates into CSARGRGAHTQYF.

This clone was recorded a few times. The chain employs TRBV19 and TRBJ2-2, with 10 bases lining up with TRBD2. Germline CDR1 and CDR2: LNHDA and SQIVND (reference sequence). V was pared by 6 bases and J by 1 base, with 2 bases of the junction left unmatched. This CDR3 is 15 amino acids long. The chain's CDR3 is CASRRLAGNTGELFF. The CDR3 DNA follows: TGTGCCAGTAGAAGACTAGCGGGGAACACCGGGGAGCTGTTTTTT.

At least ten counts were recorded for this clone. The same CDR3 is also encoded by other DNA sequences in this sample. The chain carries TRBV9 and TRBJ2-7, with D perhaps matching TRBD1 or TRBD2 (5 bases each). Germline CDR1 SGDLS, CDR2 YYNGEE. Trimming stripped 0 bases from V and 4 bases from J, with 14 bases between. The CDR3 spans 15 residues. CDR3 DNA: TGTGCCAGCAGCGTAGAGGGGACCAGCGGTTACGAGCAGTACTTC. Translation gives CASSVEGTSGYEQYF.